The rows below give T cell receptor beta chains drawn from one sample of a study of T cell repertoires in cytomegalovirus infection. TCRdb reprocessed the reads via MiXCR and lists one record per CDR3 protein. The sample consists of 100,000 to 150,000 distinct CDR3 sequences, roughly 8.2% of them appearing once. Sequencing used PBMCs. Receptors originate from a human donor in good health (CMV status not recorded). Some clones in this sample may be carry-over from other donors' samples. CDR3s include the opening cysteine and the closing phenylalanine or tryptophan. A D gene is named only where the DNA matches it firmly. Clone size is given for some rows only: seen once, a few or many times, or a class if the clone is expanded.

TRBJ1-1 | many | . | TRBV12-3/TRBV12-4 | TGTGCCAACAGCCTAGACAGGAGGAGAACTGAAGCTTTCTTT | CANSLDRRRTEAFF
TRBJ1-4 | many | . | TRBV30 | TGTGCCTGGAGTGTTCCAACAGACAGTAAAAAACTGTTTTTT | CAWSVPTDSKKLFF
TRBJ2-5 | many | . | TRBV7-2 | TGTGCCAGCAGCTCTCGGAGGGCCATAGGACGAGAGACCCAGTACTTC | CASSSRRAIGRETQYF
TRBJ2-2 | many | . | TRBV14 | TGTGCCAGCAGCCTCGACACCGGGGAGCTGTTTTTT | CASSLDTGELFF
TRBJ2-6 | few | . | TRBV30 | TGTGCCTGGAGTCCCTTTGTGGGGGCCAACGTCCTGACTTTC | CAWSPFVGANVLTF
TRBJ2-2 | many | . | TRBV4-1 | TGCGCCAGCAGCCAAGAAGGTTCAGGGACCGGGGAGCTGTTTTTT | CASSQEGSGTGELFF
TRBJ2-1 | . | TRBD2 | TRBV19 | TGTGCCAGTAGTATATCACTAGCGGTCACTGAGCAGTTCTTC | CASSISLAVTEQFF
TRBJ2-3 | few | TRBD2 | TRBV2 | TGTGCCAACGGACTAGCGGGGGCGGCAGATACGCAGTATTTT | CANGLAGAADTQYF
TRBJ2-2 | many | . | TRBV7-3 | TGTGCCAGCAGCTTACAACTTACAAACACCGGGGAGCTGTTTTTT | CASSLQLTNTGELFF
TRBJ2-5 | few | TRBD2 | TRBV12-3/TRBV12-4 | TGTGCCAGCAGAGCGGGGGGGCCCGGGACCCAGTACTTC | CASRAGGPGTQYF
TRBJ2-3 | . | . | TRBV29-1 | TGCAGCGTTGAAGGGTCACCGACAGATACGCAGTATTTT | CSVEGSPTDTQYF
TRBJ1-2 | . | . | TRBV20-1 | TGCAGTGCTAGAGATCTGCAGGGAAGGGGGTTAGACTATGGCTACACCTTC | CSARDLQGRGLDYGYTF
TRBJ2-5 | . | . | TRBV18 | TGTGCCAGCTCACCCCGGGGGCTTGAGACCCAGTACTTC | CASSPRGLETQYF
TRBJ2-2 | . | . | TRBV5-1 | TGCGCCAGCAGCTATGATAGGACGAACACCGGGGAGCTGTTTTTT | CASSYDRTNTGELFF
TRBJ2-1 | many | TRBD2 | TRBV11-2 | TGTGCCAGCAGCTCCGGACTAGCGGGGTACAATGAGCAGTTCTTC | CASSSGLAGYNEQFF